These 31 T cell receptor beta chains were sequenced from one sample in a study of blood T cell repertoires in COVID-19 (dated by TCRdb to 2020 to 2022). The method was the immunoSEQ multiplex PCR assay. TCRdb took this table from immuneACCESS and kept in-frame rearrangements with V and J called. Such tables lack part of the clones; where checked against another copy, unresolved V genes explain under half of the gap, and the rest is unexplained. The sample table shows over 250,000 clones, and roughly nine tenths are seen once. 2.6% of the sample belongs to the ten largest clones. The sequencing sample was made of PBMCs or T cells enriched from blood (not recorded which). Source of these receptors: a man between 60 and 75 years old who had recovered from COVID-19.

The V call is TRBV5-8, the J call TRBJ2-1, with 7 bases fitting TRBD1. Germline V gene data show CDR1 as SGHTS and CDR2 as YDEGEE. V shed 4 bases and J 10 bases; nucleotides not matched to a gene: 8. The CDR3 is 13 residues long. In DNA form, the CDR3 reads TGTGCCAGCAGCCAAAGACAGGGCCAGGAGCAGTTCTTC. Protein sequence: CASSQRQGQEQFF.

The chain is built from TRBV11-2 and TRBJ2-2, with 10 nucleotides matching TRBD1. The CDR3 extends over 17 amino acids. Germline CDR1 and CDR2: SGHAT and FQNNGV. The trim removed 6 bases at V and 3 bases at J, leaving 10 bases unmatched. The CDR3 DNA follows: TGTGCCAGCAGGGGACAGGGGAGGATTGAGGACACCGGGGAGCTGTTTTTT. Translated: CASRGQGRIEDTGELFF.

This rearrangement joins TRBV6-5 to TRBJ1-1; tentative D call: TRBD1 (6 bases). The CDR3 is 14 amino acids. V lost 5 bases to trimming and J lost 2 bases, with 12 bases between them. CDR1 is MNHEY and CDR2 is SVGAGI in the germline V gene. CDR3 DNA sequence: TGTGCCAGCAGTCCTGACAGGCTAAACACTGAAGCTTTCTTT. Amino acids: CASSPDRLNTEAFF.

The chain carries TRBV10-3 and TRBJ2-7, with D possibly being TRBD2 (6 bases). In germline, CDR1 is ENHRY, CDR2 SYGVKD. V shed 5 bases and J shed 7 bases, with 15 bases lying between them. This CDR3 is built from 13 residues. The chain's CDR3 is CAISIGLSGEQYF. The DNA of the CDR3 is TGTGCCATCAGTATCGGACTATCGGGTGAGCAGTACTTC.

The gene calls are TRBV5-1 and TRBJ1-2, with 9 bases lining up with TRBD1. The length of the CDR3 is 15 residues. Trimming removed 4 bases from V and 3 bases from J; junction bases left unmatched: 7. Per the germline V gene, CDR1 is SGHRS and CDR2 is YFSETQ. The CDR3 coding sequence is TGCGCCAGCAGCCCCTCGGACAGGGGATACTATGGCTACACCTTC. Translation: CASSPSDRGYYGYTF.

J is TRBJ2-7 and V is TRBV5-6; tentative D call: TRBD2 (5 bases). The germline V and J ends were trimmed by 1 base and 6 bases, with 8 bases remaining between them. The CDR3 is 12 amino acids. CDR1 is SGHDT, CDR2 YYEEEE, per germline. The CDR3 is CASSLLGSEQYF. The CDR3 DNA reads TGTGCCAGCAGCTTGCTGGGGAGCGAGCAGTACTTC.

The V gene is TRBV7-2, the J gene TRBJ2-1; D is unresolved. CDR3 length: 15 residues. V shed 1 base and J shed 10 bases, with 17 bases lying between them. Germline V gene lookup returns CDR1 SGHTA and CDR2 FQGNSA. The CDR3 here is CASSLGLKIPEEQFF. CDR3 DNA: TGTGCCAGCAGCTTAGGGTTAAAAATACCTGAGGAGCAGTTCTTC.

The V and J genes are TRBV2 and TRBJ1-1; TRBD1 matches 9 bases. Germline V CDR1 and CDR2: SNHLY, FYNNEI. V was pared by 4 bases and J by 6 bases, with 6 bases of the junction left unmatched. This CDR3 spans 14 amino acids. This CDR3 is CASSAGQGGAEAFF. CDR3 coding DNA: TGTGCCAGCAGTGCGGGACAGGGAGGGGCTGAAGCTTTCTTT. Supplemented by reference TRBV2 and TRBJ1-1, the full variable domain reads EPEVTQTPSHQVTQMGQEVILRCVPISNHLYFYWYRQILGQKVEFLVSFYNNEISEKSEIFDDQFSVERPDGSNFTLKIRSTKLEDSAMYFCASSAGQGGAEAFFGQGTRLTVV.

V gene TRBV11-3 combines with J gene TRBJ2-1, with 9 bases that match TRBD2. V shed 6 bases and J 2 bases; nucleotides not matched to a gene: 5. The germline V gene encodes CDR1 SGHNT and CDR2 YENEEA. This CDR3 is built from 15 residues. CDR3 sequence: CASSGGGRAYNEQFF. CDR3 in DNA: TGTGCCAGCAGTGGAGGCGGGAGGGCCTACAATGAGCAGTTCTTC.

The J gene is TRBJ1-5, the V gene TRBV29-1; D remains ambiguous. The ends were cut back, 1 base at V and 2 bases at J, with 9 bases in the middle. The CDR3 sequence is 14 residues long. Looked up from germline, CDR1 is SQVTM and CDR2 is ANQGSEA. CDR3 residues: CSVEGPYGNQPQHF. DNA of the CDR3: TGCAGCGTTGAAGGGCCGTATGGCAATCAGCCCCAGCATTTT.

The CDR3 loop is CASNTEVNTEAFF. Here the CDR3 DNA reads TGCGCCAGCAATACGGAGGTGAACACTGAAGCTTTCTTT. The gene calls are TRBV5-1 and TRBJ1-1, with D hard to call. The CDR3 covers 13 residues. Germline values: CDR1 SGHRS, CDR2 YFSETQ. Trimming cost V 6 bases and J 0 bases, with 9 bases left between them.

The chain links TRBV2 to TRBJ1-1, with D tentatively TRBD1 (5 bases). Per germline, CDR1 SNHLY and CDR2 FYNNEI. V was trimmed by 6 bases and J by 1 base, leaving 12 bases between them. There are 14 residues in the CDR3. CDR3 sequence reads: CASRTGLSNTEAFF. The CDR3 DNA sequence: TGTGCCAGCAGAACGGGACTGTCGAACACTGAAGCTTTCTTT. Using reference TRBV2 and TRBJ1-1 for the parts outside the CDR3, the full variable domain is EPEVTQTPSHQVTQMGQEVILRCVPISNHLYFYWYRQILGQKVEFLVSFYNNEISEKSEIFDDQFSVERPDGSNFTLKIRSTKLEDSAMYFCASRTGLSNTEAFFGQGTRLTVV.

The rearrangement uses TRBV6-5 and TRBJ2-2; D is possibly TRBD2 (6 bases). V dropped 6 bases and J dropped 8 bases, with 13 bases sitting between them. The CDR3 loop spans 13 amino acids. In germline, CDR1 is MNHEY, CDR2 SVGAGI. The chain's CDR3 is CASRISAGGELFF. The CDR3 DNA reads as TGTGCCAGCAGAATAAGTGCGGGGGGGGAGCTGTTTTTT.

This chain connects TRBV27 to TRBJ2-1, with D unresolved. Germline CDR1 MNHEY, CDR2 SMNVEV (reference sequence). V lost 6 bases, J lost 8 bases, and 17 bases lay in between. The CDR3 sequence is 14 residues long. The CDR3 nucleotides are TGTGCCAGCAGCCCCCCAGGATCTTGGGATGAGCAGTTCTTC. This codes for CASSPPGSWDEQFF.

The chain employs TRBV11-3 and TRBJ2-7; D is unresolved. V dropped 2 bases and J dropped 6 bases, with 11 bases sitting between them. The germline gives CDR1 SGHNT, CDR2 YENEEA. CDR3 length equals 13 residues. CDR3: CASSLLDDGEQYF. CDR3 nucleotide sequence: TGTGCCAGCAGCTTATTAGATGATGGCGAGCAGTACTTC.

This clone was recorded a few times. The chain recombines TRBV3-1 (or the pseudogene TRBV3-2) with TRBJ2-2; 14 positions match TRBD2. CDR1 and CDR2 (germline): LGHDT, YNNKEL (reference sequence). Trimming removed 1 base from V and 0 bases from J; junction bases left unmatched: 7. This CDR3 has 20 amino acids. CDR3 sequence: CASSQVRTSGRLTNTGELFF. The CDR3 nucleotides read TGTGCCAGCAGCCAAGTAAGGACTAGCGGGAGGCTAACGAACACCGGGGAGCTGTTTTTT.

The J gene is TRBJ1-4, the V gene TRBV5-4; 8 bases fit TRBD1. V lost 0 bases to trimming and J lost 8 bases; unmatched junction nucleotides: 15. The CDR3 is 18 residues long. The germline V gene encodes CDR1 SGHNT and CDR2 YYREEE (reference sequence). CDR3: CASSLAGQGARKGEKLFF. DNA of the CDR3: TGTGCCAGCAGCTTGGCCGGCCAGGGGGCGCGTAAAGGAGAAAAACTGTTTTTT.

The J gene is TRBJ2-3, the V gene TRBV7-6, with D unresolved. With 1 base removed from V and 5 bases from J, the gap between germline ends came to 4 bases. The CDR3 totals 12 residues. Germline lookup yields CDR1 SGHVS and CDR2 FNYEAQ. CDR3 in DNA: TGTGCCAGCAGCTTAGTGCGAGATACGCAGTATTTT. It translates to CASSLVRDTQYF.

This chain uses TRBV5-1 with TRBJ1-5; D is unclear. The germline gives CDR1 SGHRS, CDR2 YFSETQ. Deletions cut 4 bases from V and 4 bases from J, with 15 bases between. This CDR3 contains 15 residues. The CDR3 DNA sequence: TGCGCCAGCAGCCGGGATGTGCAGGAAAATCAGCCCCAGCATTTT. Its protein product is CASSRDVQENQPQHF.

The chain combines TRBV3-1 (or the pseudogene TRBV3-2) with TRBJ1-3; possibly TRBD1 for D (5 bases). This CDR3 is 15 amino acids long. Trimming shortened V by 3 bases and J by 6 bases, and 15 bases separated the two germline ends. The germline V gene has CDR1 LGHDT and CDR2 YNNKEL (reference sequence). The CDR3 loop reads CASSQGGEVENTIYF. The DNA for the CDR3 is TGTGCCAGCAGCCAGGGAGGGGAGGTCGAAAACACCATATATTTT.

The chain joins TRBV30 to TRBJ1-1; 7 bases line up with TRBD1. This CDR3 comprises 14 residues. Trimming at V came to 0 bases and at J to 4 bases, leaving 5 bases not matched to a gene. Germline lookup yields CDR1 GTSNPN and CDR2 SVGIG (reference sequence). The CDR3 region has the DNA TGTGCCTGGAGTGTTTACAGGGGATCCACTGAAGCTTTCTTT. Amino acid sequence: CAWSVYRGSTEAFF.

This rearrangement joins TRBV10-2 to TRBJ2-5, with 7 bases that match TRBD1. Germline-derived CDR1 and CDR2 are WSHSY and SAAADI. V lost 4 bases and J lost 1; bases outside the gene matches: 12. The CDR3 loop spans 17 amino acids. The DNA of the CDR3 is TGCGCCAGCAGTGTGACAGGGTTCAGGGCTCCCCAAGAGACCCAGTACTTC. Translating it yields CASSVTGFRAPQETQYF.

The chain links TRBV9 to TRBJ2-5; D not certain. V was pared by 3 bases and J by 5 bases, with 14 bases between. CDR3 length: 14 residues. Germline V gene lookup returns CDR1 SGDLS and CDR2 YYNGEE. The CDR3 region has the DNA TGTGCCAGCAGCGAGACGACCTCGAGGGAGACCCAGTACTTC. This codes for CASSETTSRETQYF.

The rearrangement joins TRBV30 to TRBJ2-7; D uncertain. V was cut by 0 bases and J by 6 bases, with 12 bases left in between. The CDR3 spans 13 residues. CDR1 and CDR2 from the germline V gene are GTSNPN and SVGIG (reference sequence). In nucleotides, the CDR3 is TGTGCCTGGAGTGTTCTTGGCTCCCCCGAGCAGTACTTC. Its protein product is CAWSVLGSPEQYF.

The chain uses TRBV19 and TRBJ1-3, with D uncertain. The CDR3 runs to 14 residues. The ends were cut back, 1 base at V and 2 bases at J, with 6 bases in the middle. The V gene's germline CDR1 is LNHDA and CDR2 SQIVND (reference sequence). Here the CDR3 DNA reads TGTGCCAGTAGTATAGCCGGAGCTGGAAACACCATATATTTT. It yields the protein CASSIAGAGNTIYF.

The table lists this clone with a count of one. The chain carries TRBV6-4 and TRBJ2-3; the D is unclear. The V and J ends lost 5 bases and 0 bases respectively, with 12 bases between them. Germline V gene sequence: CDR1 MRHNA, CDR2 SNTAGT. The CDR3 has 15 residues. CDR3 in DNA: TGTGCCAGCAGTCCAACAGACATGAGCACAGATACGCAGTATTTT. It translates to CASSPTDMSTDTQYF.

The V gene is TRBV7-9, the J gene TRBJ1-6; D is perhaps TRBD1 (6 bases). Trimming took off 5 bases at V and 11 bases at J, with 13 bases between the two ends. The germline gives CDR1 SEHNR, CDR2 FQNEAQ (reference sequence). This CDR3 region has 13 residues. This CDR3 is CASSPEPGAPLHF. In DNA, the CDR3 is TGTGCCAGCAGCCCAGAGCCAGGGGCACCCCTCCACTTT.

The chain has TRBV7-6 and TRBJ2-7; 10 bases align to TRBD1. Germline V gene lookup returns CDR1 SGHVS and CDR2 FNYEAQ. Trimming removed 1 base from V and 1 base from J; junction bases left unmatched: 19. This CDR3 is built from 21 residues. CDR3 protein: CASSLDLTHVIRDRGSYEQYF. The DNA for the CDR3 is TGTGCCAGCAGCTTAGACCTAACCCACGTCATCCGGGACAGGGGATCCTACGAGCAGTACTTC.

The CDR3 DNA follows: TGTGCCTGGACCCTTGGACCAGGGGCCCGTGAAAAACTGTTTTTT. It yields the protein CAWTLGPGAREKLFF. The chain carries TRBV30 and TRBJ1-4, with TRBD1 as a possible D gene (6 bases). The CDR3 totals 15 residues. V was clipped by 4 bases and J by 7 bases, with 19 bases between them. Germline V gives CDR1 GTSNPN, CDR2 SVGIG (reference sequence).

V is TRBV5-4 and J is TRBJ1-6; possibly TRBD1 for D (5 bases). Germline loops: CDR1 SGHNT, CDR2 YYREEE (reference sequence). The ends were cut back, 0 bases at V and 10 bases at J, with 14 bases in the middle. The CDR3 is made up of 15 amino acids. The CDR3 here is CASSLDGGVNSPLHF. Written as DNA, the CDR3 is TGTGCCAGCAGCTTGGACGGAGGGGTTAACTCACCCCTCCACTTT. Full variable domain (outside the CDR3, taken from reference TRBV5-4 and TRBJ1-6): ETGVTQSPTHLIKTRGQQVTLRCSSQSGHNTVSWYQQALGQGPQFIFQYYREEENGRGNFPPRFSGLQFPNYSSELNVNALELDDSALYLCASSLDGGVNSPLHFGNGTRLTVT.

The chain uses TRBV5-1 and TRBJ1-4, with D unclear. Between the trimmed V and J ends, which lost 2 bases and 3 bases, there was a span of 8 bases. The CDR3 runs 14 residues. Germline lookup yields CDR1 SGHRS and CDR2 YFSETQ. Here the CDR3 DNA reads TGCGCCAGCAGCTTTGACACGCCTAATGAAAAACTGTTTTTT. Its translation is CASSFDTPNEKLFF.